A single sample gave rise to the 29 T cell receptor beta chains below, sequenced in a study of cytomegalovirus exposure and HLA in healthy donors. PCR employed 60 Vbeta and 13 Jbeta primers. Using immunoSEQ multiplex PCR, the repertoire was profiled, and TCRdb retains in-frame clones only, with some absent. The table has 200,000 to 250,000 clones, 75% to 85% seen once. The sample comprised PBMCs. All receptors come from a woman between 55 and 75 years old in good health and CMV-seropositive.

V usage is TRBV6-6 and J usage is TRBJ1-6, with 8 bases lining up with TRBD1. Per the germline V gene, CDR1 is MNHNY and CDR2 is SVGAGI (reference sequence). V dropped 10 bases and J dropped 7; count of bases not matched to a gene: 6. The CDR3 covers 13 residues. The CDR3 nucleotides are TGTGCCACCTTAAGGACAGGGAATTCACCCCTCCACTTT. Translated: CATLRTGNSPLHF.

The chain recombines TRBV6-6 with TRBJ2-7; TRBD2 matches 9 bases. Germline V gives CDR1 MNHNY, CDR2 SVGAGI (reference sequence). Trimming removed 6 bases from V and 4 bases from J; junction bases left unmatched: 10. CDR3 length equals 15 residues. The CDR3 region is CASSRTTSGGYEQYF. In DNA, the CDR3 is TGTGCCAGCAGCCGAACGACTAGCGGAGGATACGAGCAGTACTTC.

This sequence joins TRBV5-4 and TRBJ2-7; 8 bases line up with TRBD2. The germline gives CDR1 SGHNT, CDR2 YYREEE (reference sequence). This CDR3 has 13 residues. Trimming removed 2 bases from V and 4 bases from J; junction bases left unmatched: 2. CDR3 sequence: CASSFGGGYEQYF. CDR3 sequence (DNA): TGTGCCAGCAGCTTCGGCGGGGGGTACGAGCAGTACTTC.

Details on this clone: This specimen includes other DNA sequences encoding the same CDR3. The chain recombines TRBV5-1 with TRBJ1-5; 7 bases line up with TRBD1. Germline assignment: CDR1 SGHRS and CDR2 YFSETQ. The CDR3 extends over 14 amino acids. The ends lost 4 bases at V and 3 bases at J; junction bases unmatched: 4. CDR3: CASSPTGNNQPQHF. The CDR3 nucleotides are TGCGCCAGCAGCCCGACAGGGAACAATCAGCCCCAGCATTTT. The full variable domain, its missing parts supplied by reference TRBV5-1 and TRBJ1-5, is KAGVTQTPRYLIKTRGQQVTLSCSPISGHRSVSWYQQTPGQGLQFLFEYFSETQRNKGNFPGRFSGRQFSNSRSEMNVSTLELGDSALYLCASSPTGNNQPQHFGDGTRLSIL.

The chain carries TRBV9 and TRBJ2-3; the D gene is possibly TRBD2 (6 bases). Trimming left V 6 bases short and J 6 bases short, with 11 bases between. The CDR3 totals 12 residues. Germline lookup yields CDR1 SGDLS and CDR2 YYNGEE. DNA for the CDR3: TGTGCCAGCACCGGGAGCGGGGATACGCAGTATTTT. This sequence encodes CASTGSGDTQYF.

The chain has TRBV5-4 and TRBJ1-1; D not certain. Germline V CDR1 and CDR2: SGHNT, YYREEE (reference sequence). The V end lost 4 bases, the J end lost 0 bases, and 13 bases lay between the germline ends. The CDR3 spans 15 residues. The CDR3 DNA follows: TGTGCCAGCAGCCCCCAAAACAGACTGAACACTGAAGCTTTCTTT. Amino acid sequence: CASSPQNRLNTEAFF.

V gene TRBV19 combines with J gene TRBJ2-2; 15 bases align to TRBD2. In germline, CDR1 is LNHDA, CDR2 SQIVND (reference sequence). J lost 6 bases, V lost 6 bases, and 8 bases had no gene match. The CDR3 contains 17 residues. This chain's CDR3 is CASRQGLAGGEAGELFF. Here the CDR3 DNA reads TGTGCCAGTAGGCAGGGACTAGCGGGAGGAGAGGCCGGGGAGCTGTTTTTT.

The chain employs TRBV5-5 and TRBJ2-7, with no clear D. The ends were cut back, 0 bases at V and 3 bases at J, with 10 bases in the middle. CDR3 length equals 14 residues. The germline V gene has CDR1 SGHKS and CDR2 YYEKEE (reference sequence). In DNA, the CDR3 is TGTGCCAGCAGCTTGGTAGCCGGAAACTACGAGCAGTACTTC. It encodes CASSLVAGNYEQYF.

The chain recombines TRBV9 with TRBJ1-5; possible D gene TRBD1, 6 bases. CDR1 and CDR2 from the germline V gene are SGDLS and YYNGEE. CDR3 length: 15 residues. The V and J ends lost 4 bases and 0 bases respectively, with 11 bases between them. Here the CDR3 reads CASSTGTFSNQPQHF. The CDR3 DNA follows: TGTGCCAGCAGCACGGGGACATTTAGCAATCAGCCCCAGCATTTT.

This rearrangement joins TRBV5-4 to TRBJ1-1; 8 nucleotides match TRBD1. Trimming removed 5 bases from V and 5 bases from J; junction bases left unmatched: 11. The CDR3 runs to 15 residues. Germline V lookup: CDR1 SGHNT, CDR2 YYREEE (reference sequence). The DNA of the CDR3 is TGTGCCAGCAGGGGGGCTACAGGGGGTGGTACTGAAGCTTTCTTT. Translated: CASRGATGGGTEAFF.

J is TRBJ1-1 and V is TRBV5-1; TRBD1 aligns across 9 bases. Germline V CDR1 and CDR2: SGHRS, YFSETQ. V gave up 2 bases and J gave up 5 bases; unmatched junction bases: 4. CDR3 length: 14 residues. CDR3 region: CASSFMGQGTEAFF. CDR3 sequence (DNA): TGCGCCAGCAGCTTCATGGGACAGGGAACTGAAGCTTTCTTT.

CDR3 in amino acids: CAIRETGGSYNEQFF. CDR3 coding DNA: TGTGCCATCAGAGAGACAGGGGGCTCCTACAATGAGCAGTTCTTC. The gene calls are TRBV10-3 and TRBJ2-1; TRBD1 matches at 9 bases. The CDR3 loop spans 15 amino acids. Germline values: CDR1 ENHRY, CDR2 SYGVKD. The J segment lost 0 bases and the V segment lost 6 bases, leaving 3 bases of the junction unmatched.

This chain links TRBV18 with TRBJ1-1; D perhaps matches TRBD1 (6 bases). V lost 3 bases and J lost 3, with 14 bases in between. This CDR3 has 15 amino acids. Germline CDR1 and CDR2: KGHSH and LQKENI. DNA for the CDR3: TGTGCCAGCTCACCTATCGAGGGGGAAGACACTGAAGCTTTCTTT. This codes for CASSPIEGEDTEAFF.

This sequence joins TRBV18 and TRBJ1-3; possibly TRBD1 for D (5 bases). V was shortened by 3 bases and J by 0 bases, with 12 bases between the two germline ends. This CDR3 region has 16 residues. Germline V gives CDR1 KGHSH, CDR2 LQKENI. The CDR3 spells CASSPNPGNSGNTIYF. The CDR3 nucleotides read TGTGCCAGCTCACCCAACCCAGGGAACTCTGGAAACACCATATATTTT.

The chain is built from TRBV11-3 and TRBJ2-1, with D perhaps matching TRBD2 (6 bases). Per the germline V gene, CDR1 is SGHNT and CDR2 is YENEEA. Trimming removed 5 bases from V and 3 bases from J, with 8 bases in between. The CDR3 runs to 13 residues. The CDR3 sequence: CASSLTSYNEQFF. The DNA of the CDR3 is TGTGCCAGCAGCCTGACTAGCTACAATGAGCAGTTCTTC.

Written as DNA, the CDR3 is TGTGCCAGCTTAGCGGGGGAGCAACCAGATACGCAGTATTTT. Translation gives CASLAGEQPDTQYF. The chain has TRBV6-6 and TRBJ2-3; TRBD2 aligns across 9 bases. This CDR3 region has 14 residues. The J segment lost 4 bases and the V segment lost 8 bases, leaving 7 bases of the junction unmatched. Germline CDR1 is MNHNY and CDR2 is SVGAGI (reference sequence).

This chain connects TRBV5-6 to TRBJ1-1, with D possibly being TRBD1 (5 bases). The CDR3 is 15 amino acids. In germline, CDR1 is SGHDT, CDR2 YYEEEE. V lost 0 bases and J lost 5, with 14 bases in between. The CDR3 loop reads CASSLASTAGTEAFF. In DNA form, the CDR3 reads TGTGCCAGCAGCTTGGCCTCGACAGCAGGAACTGAAGCTTTCTTT.

The chain combines TRBV5-6 with TRBJ1-1; possible D gene TRBD1, 6 bases. V was trimmed by 4 bases and J by 6 bases, leaving 13 bases between them. The germline gives CDR1 SGHDT, CDR2 YYEEEE. The CDR3 covers 13 residues. CDR3 sequence: CASSPDRLPEAFF. The CDR3 DNA is TGTGCCAGCAGCCCAGACAGGCTCCCTGAAGCTTTCTTT. Full variable domain (remainder filled in from reference TRBV5-6 and TRBJ1-1): DAGVTQSPTHLIKTRGQQVTLRCSPKSGHDTVSWYQQALGQGPQFIFQYYEEEERQRGNFPDRFSGHQFPNYSSELNVNALLLGDSALYLCASSPDRLPEAFFGQGTRLTVV.

CDR3 region: CASSPPGQANEKLFF. The DNA for the CDR3 is TGTGCCAGCAGTCCTCCGGGACAGGCTAATGAAAAACTGTTTTTT. V gene TRBV6-5 combines with J gene TRBJ1-4; 8 nucleotides match TRBD1. With V trimmed by 5 bases and J by 3 bases, 5 bases remained unmatched. The length of the CDR3 is 15 residues. Looked up from germline, CDR1 is MNHEY and CDR2 is SVGAGI.

J is TRBJ2-3 and V is TRBV13; TRBD1 matches 10 bases. CDR1 is PRHDT and CDR2 is FYEKMQ in the germline V gene (reference sequence). The V gene end was trimmed by 6 bases and the J gene end by 0 bases; junction bases not matched to a gene: 12. This CDR3 spans 18 amino acids. The CDR3 nucleotides read TGTGCCAGCAGTTCCCCAACCGACAGGGGGCTAAGCACAGATACGCAGTATTTT. Translated: CASSSPTDRGLSTDTQYF.

The chain joins TRBV7-9 to TRBJ2-7, with D possibly matching TRBD1 (5 bases). Trimming shortened V by 3 bases and J by 6 bases, and 15 bases separated the two germline ends. The CDR3 is made up of 14 amino acids. Germline assignment: CDR1 SEHNR and CDR2 FQNEAQ (reference sequence). The CDR3 reads CASSFQAGSGEQYF. In DNA form, the CDR3 reads TGTGCCAGCAGCTTCCAAGCAGGGTCCGGCGAGCAGTACTTC.

The chain combines TRBV9 with TRBJ1-1; D uncertain. The CDR3 extends over 13 amino acids. CDR1 and CDR2 from the germline V gene are SGDLS and YYNGEE. The V gene lost 0 bases and the J gene lost 7 bases, with 10 bases spanning the gap. The CDR3 nucleotides are TGTGCCAGCAGCGTAGTGGTGGCTGGTGAAGCTTTCTTT. Its translation is CASSVVVAGEAFF.

V is TRBV5-5 and J is TRBJ2-7; 9 bases line up with TRBD1. With 4 bases clipped from V and 2 bases from J, the junction kept 4 bases outside the gene matches. The CDR3 runs 14 residues. Germline V lookup: CDR1 SGHKS, CDR2 YYEKEE (reference sequence). The CDR3 loop reads CASSVGQGPYEQYF. The CDR3 DNA follows: TGTGCCAGCAGCGTGGGACAGGGACCCTACGAGCAGTACTTC.

The chain links TRBV6-6 to TRBJ1-1, with TRBD1 as a possible D gene (6 bases). V was trimmed by 2 bases and J by 5 bases, leaving 12 bases between them. This CDR3 is built from 14 residues. Germline V gene lookup returns CDR1 MNHNY and CDR2 SVGAGI (reference sequence). The CDR3 DNA is TGTGCCAGCAGTTACGCCCCCAGGGGAACTGAAGCTTTCTTT. Protein: CASSYAPRGTEAFF.

DNA of the CDR3: TGTGCCAGCAGTTCTCGGGGAATAAGGACTAACTATGGCTACACCTTC. This encodes CASSSRGIRTNYGYTF. The chain is built from TRBV27 and TRBJ1-2, with D hard to call. The V gene's germline CDR1 is MNHEY and CDR2 SMNVEV (reference sequence). Trimming pared 4 bases from V and 0 bases from J, leaving 15 bases between. The CDR3 runs 16 residues.

J is TRBJ2-7 and V is TRBV27, with a possible D match to TRBD1 (5 bases). V lost 2 bases to trimming and J lost 0 bases, with 11 bases between them. Germline V gene sequence: CDR1 MNHEY, CDR2 SMNVEV (reference sequence). The CDR3 covers 15 residues. The CDR3 here is CASSLQGTVSYEQYF. CDR3 bases: TGTGCCAGCAGTTTACAGGGCACCGTCTCCTACGAGCAGTACTTC.

The chain combines TRBV27 with TRBJ2-3; tentatively, D is TRBD2 (5 bases). This CDR3 is 11 amino acids long. Germline CDR1 is MNHEY and CDR2 is SMNVEV (reference sequence). Trimming pared 5 bases from V and 8 bases from J, leaving 8 bases between. The CDR3 protein is CASSTEATQYF. The CDR3 nucleotides are TGTGCCAGCAGTACGGAGGCTACGCAGTATTTT.

The rearrangement uses TRBV5-1 and TRBJ2-1; D may be TRBD1 (6 bases). This CDR3 comprises 12 residues. Trimming removed 4 bases from V and 8 bases from J, with 10 bases in between. Germline V gene sequence: CDR1 SGHRS, CDR2 YFSETQ. This CDR3 is CASSATGYEQFF. CDR3 DNA sequence: TGCGCCAGCAGCGCAACAGGGTATGAGCAGTTCTTC. The full variable domain, rest sourced from reference TRBV5-1 and TRBJ2-1, is KAGVTQTPRYLIKTRGQQVTLSCSPISGHRSVSWYQQTPGQGLQFLFEYFSETQRNKGNFPGRFSGRQFSNSRSEMNVSTLELGDSALYLCASSATGYEQFFGPGTRLTVL.

On this clone itself: The sample has other DNA sequences that encode this CDR3 too. V gene TRBV27 combines with J gene TRBJ2-5; TRBD1 matches at 8 bases. This CDR3 spans 13 amino acids. Germline assignment: CDR1 MNHEY and CDR2 SMNVEV (reference sequence). V was pared by 6 bases and J by 4 bases, with 4 bases of the junction left unmatched. The DNA for the CDR3 is TGTGCCAGCAGGGGAACAGGGGGAGAGACCCAGTACTTC. This sequence encodes CASRGTGGETQYF.